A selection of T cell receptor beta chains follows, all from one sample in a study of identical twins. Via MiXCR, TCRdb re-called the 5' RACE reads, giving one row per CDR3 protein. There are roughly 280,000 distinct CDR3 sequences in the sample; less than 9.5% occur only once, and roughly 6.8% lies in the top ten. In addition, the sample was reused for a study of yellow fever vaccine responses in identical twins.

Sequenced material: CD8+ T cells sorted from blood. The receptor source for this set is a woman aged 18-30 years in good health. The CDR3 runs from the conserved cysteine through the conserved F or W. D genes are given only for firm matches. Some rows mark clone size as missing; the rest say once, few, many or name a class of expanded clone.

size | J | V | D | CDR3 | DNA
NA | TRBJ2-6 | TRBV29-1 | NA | CSVDGRGNSGANVLTF | TGCAGCGTTGACGGCAGGGGCAACTCTGGGGCCAACGTCCTGACTTTC
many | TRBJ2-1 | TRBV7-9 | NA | CASRPKGGGHYNEQFF | TGTGCCAGCAGACCTAAAGGGGGGGGACATTACAATGAGCAGTTCTTC
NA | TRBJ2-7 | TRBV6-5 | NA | CASSYSRHYEQYF | TGTGCCAGCAGTTACTCGCGCCACTACGAGCAGTACTTC
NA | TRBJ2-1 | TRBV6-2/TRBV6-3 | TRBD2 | CASSYSRLAGINEQFF | TGTGCCAGCAGTTACAGCAGACTAGCGGGGATCAATGAGCAGTTCTTC
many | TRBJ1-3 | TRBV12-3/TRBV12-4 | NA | CASSLPKTGSGNTIYF | TGTGCCAGCAGTTTACCCAAGACAGGCTCTGGAAACACCATATATTTT
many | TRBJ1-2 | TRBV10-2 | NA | CASGWGTEVYGYTF | TGCGCCAGCGGTTGGGGCACTGAGGTATATGGCTACACCTTC
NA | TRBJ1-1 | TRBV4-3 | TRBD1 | CASSQATGWHAEAFF | TGCGCCAGCAGCCAAGCGACAGGGTGGCACGCTGAAGCTTTCTTT
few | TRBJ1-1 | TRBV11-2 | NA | CASSLEQGGIFWDTEAFF | TGTGCCAGCAGCTTAGAACAGGGAGGGATTTTTTGGGACACTGAAGCTTTCTTT
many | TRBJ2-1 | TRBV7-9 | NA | CASSRRADRNEQFF | TGTGCCAGCAGCCGCCGGGCCGATCGGAATGAGCAGTTCTTC
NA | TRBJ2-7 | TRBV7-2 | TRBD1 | CASSTPGTGNYEQYF | TGTGCCAGCAGCACACCCGGGACAGGGAATTACGAGCAGTACTTC
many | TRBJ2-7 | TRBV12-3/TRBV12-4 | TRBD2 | CASRERERYEQYF | TGTGCCAGCAGAGAGCGGGAGAGATACGAGCAGTACTTC
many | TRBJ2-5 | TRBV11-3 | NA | CASSLAGLETQYF | TGTGCCAGCAGCTTAGCAGGGTTAGAGACCCAGTACTTC
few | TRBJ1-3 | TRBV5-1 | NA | CASSPSGNTIYF | TGCGCCAGCAGTCCCTCTGGAAACACCATATATTTT
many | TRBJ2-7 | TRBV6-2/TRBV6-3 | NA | CASSYSTGYEQYF | TGTGCCAGCAGTTATTCGACAGGCTACGAGCAGTACTTC
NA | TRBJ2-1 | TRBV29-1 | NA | CSVRRVEQFF | TGCAGCGTTCGCAGGGTAGAGCAGTTCTTC
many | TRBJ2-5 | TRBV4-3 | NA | CASSQTLQETQYF | TGCGCCAGCAGCCAAACCCTCCAAGAGACCCAGTACTTC
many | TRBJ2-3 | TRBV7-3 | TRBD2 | CASSWTGGEVDTQYF | TGTGCCAGCAGCTGGACGGGGGGGGAGGTAGATACGCAGTATTTT
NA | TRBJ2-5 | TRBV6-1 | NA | CASGPVQGKETQYF | TGTGCCAGCGGTCCCGTTCAGGGAAAAGAGACCCAGTACTTC
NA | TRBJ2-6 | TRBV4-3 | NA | CASSPSGTALSGANVLTF | TGCGCCAGCAGCCCTTCCGGGACCGCGCTCTCTGGGGCCAACGTCCTGACTTTC
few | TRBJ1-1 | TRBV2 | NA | CASSPAILNTEAFF | TGTGCCAGCAGTCCGGCTATCTTGAACACTGAAGCTTTCTTT
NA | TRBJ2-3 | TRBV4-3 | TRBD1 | CASSLRDRGATDTQYF | TGCGCCAGCAGCCTGAGAGACAGGGGGGCCACAGATACGCAGTATTTT
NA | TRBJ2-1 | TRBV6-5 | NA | CASSYSTRGKGNEQFF | TGTGCCAGCAGTTACTCGACAAGGGGAAAAGGGAATGAGCAGTTCTTC
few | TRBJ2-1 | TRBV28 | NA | CASSNQMGGPPNEQFF | TGTGCCAGCAGTAACCAAATGGGGGGGCCTCCGAATGAGCAGTTCTTC
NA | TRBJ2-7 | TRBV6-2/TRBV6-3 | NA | CASSVMKGVAYEQYF | TGTGCCAGCAGCGTAATGAAGGGGGTGGCCTACGAGCAGTACTTC
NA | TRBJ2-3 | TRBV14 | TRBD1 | CASSPRGRRDTQYF | TGTGCCAGCAGCCCCAGGGGGCGTAGAGATACGCAGTATTTT
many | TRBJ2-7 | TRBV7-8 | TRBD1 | CASSFGQVGYEQYF | TGTGCCAGCAGCTTCGGACAGGTTGGCTACGAGCAGTACTTC
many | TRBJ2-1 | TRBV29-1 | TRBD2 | CSVDVSGTDEQFF | TGCAGCGTTGATGTTAGCGGGACCGATGAGCAGTTCTTC
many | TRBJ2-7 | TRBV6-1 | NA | CASTPSGTNSYEQYF | TGTGCCAGCACCCCATCGGGGACAAACTCCTACGAGCAGTACTTC
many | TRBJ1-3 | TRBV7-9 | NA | CASSDPGNTIYF | TGTGCCAGCAGTGACCCTGGAAACACCATATATTTT
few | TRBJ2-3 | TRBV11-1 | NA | CVSSLALDRPSDSTDTQYF | TGTGTCAGCAGCTTAGCGCTCGACAGACCTTCGGATAGCACAGATACGCAGTATTTT
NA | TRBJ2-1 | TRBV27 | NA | CASSLRPPDEQFF | TGTGCCAGCAGTCTACGCCCCCCAGATGAGCAGTTCTTC
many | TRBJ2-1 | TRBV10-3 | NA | CAISDAAEQFF | TGTGCCATCAGTGACGCAGCGGAGCAGTTCTTC
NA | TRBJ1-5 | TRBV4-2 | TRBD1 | CASSQDRDSMTFQPQHF | TGTGCCAGCAGCCAAGATCGGGACAGTATGACTTTTCAGCCCCAGCATTTT
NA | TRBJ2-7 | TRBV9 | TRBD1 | CASSVAGGVYEQYF | TGTGCCAGCAGCGTAGCAGGGGGCGTCTACGAGCAGTACTTC
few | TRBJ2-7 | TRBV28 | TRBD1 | CASSPILGQASHYEQYF | TGTGCCAGCAGTCCGATCTTGGGACAGGCCAGCCACTACGAGCAGTACTTC
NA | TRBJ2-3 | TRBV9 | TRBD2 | CASSERASGLATDTQYF | TGTGCCAGCAGCGAGAGGGCTAGCGGTCTCGCCACAGATACGCAGTATTTT
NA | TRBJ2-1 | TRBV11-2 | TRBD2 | CASSLDLLAGGPIDEQFF | TGTGCCAGCAGCTTAGACCTACTAGCGGGAGGGCCTATCGATGAGCAGTTCTTC
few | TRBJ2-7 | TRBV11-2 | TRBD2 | CASSFTPGGLGEQYF | TGTGCCAGCAGCTTTACCCCGGGAGGGTTGGGTGAGCAGTACTTC
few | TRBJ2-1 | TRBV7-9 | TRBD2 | CASSPPASGVQQFF | TGTGCCAGCAGCCCCCCAGCTAGCGGGGTGCAGCAGTTCTTC
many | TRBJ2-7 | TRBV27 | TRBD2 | CASSLTSAYEQYF | TGTGCCAGCAGCCTCACTAGCGCCTACGAGCAGTACTTC
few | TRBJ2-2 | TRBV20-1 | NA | CSARDRYSGELFF | TGCAGTGCTAGGGATAGGTATTCAGGGGAGCTGTTTTTT
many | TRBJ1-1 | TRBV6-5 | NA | CASSSGSNTEAFF | TGTGCCAGCAGTTCTGGATCGAACACTGAAGCTTTCTTT
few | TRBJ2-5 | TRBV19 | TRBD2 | CASSLGLAYQETQYF | TGTGCCAGTAGTTTAGGACTAGCGTACCAAGAGACCCAGTACTTC
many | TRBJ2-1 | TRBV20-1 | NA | CSAKPRMYNEQFF | TGCAGTGCCAAACCTCGGATGTACAATGAGCAGTTCTTC
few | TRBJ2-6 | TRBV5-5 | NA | CASSLDPGGGPGANVLTF | TGTGCCAGCAGCTTGGACCCCGGGGGCGGCCCTGGGGCCAACGTCCTGACTTTC
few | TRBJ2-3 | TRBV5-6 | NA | CASSLAWQGSTPDTQYF | TGTGCCAGCAGCTTGGCTTGGCAGGGAAGTACGCCAGATACGCAGTATTTT
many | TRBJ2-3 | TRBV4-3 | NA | CASSQDILATDTQYF | TGCGCCAGCAGCCAAGATATCCTAGCGACAGATACGCAGTATTTT
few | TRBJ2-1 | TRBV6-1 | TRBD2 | CASSKLAGGPPGNEQFF | TGTGCCAGCAGCAAACTAGCGGGAGGCCCTCCGGGGAATGAGCAGTTCTTC
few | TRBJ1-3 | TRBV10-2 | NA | CASSELGSGNTIYF | TGCGCCAGCAGTGAGTTAGGGTCTGGAAACACCATATATTTT
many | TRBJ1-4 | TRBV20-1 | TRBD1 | CSAPGTGKKLFF | TGCAGTGCCCCCGGGACAGGGAAAAAACTGTTTTTT
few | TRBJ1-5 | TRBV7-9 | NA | CASSPAGGEPQHF | TGTGCCAGCAGCCCCGCCGGAGGAGAGCCCCAGCATTTT
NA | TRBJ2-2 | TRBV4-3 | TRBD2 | CASSQDSLAANTGELFF | TGCGCCAGCAGCCAAGATTCACTAGCGGCGAACACCGGGGAGCTGTTTTTT